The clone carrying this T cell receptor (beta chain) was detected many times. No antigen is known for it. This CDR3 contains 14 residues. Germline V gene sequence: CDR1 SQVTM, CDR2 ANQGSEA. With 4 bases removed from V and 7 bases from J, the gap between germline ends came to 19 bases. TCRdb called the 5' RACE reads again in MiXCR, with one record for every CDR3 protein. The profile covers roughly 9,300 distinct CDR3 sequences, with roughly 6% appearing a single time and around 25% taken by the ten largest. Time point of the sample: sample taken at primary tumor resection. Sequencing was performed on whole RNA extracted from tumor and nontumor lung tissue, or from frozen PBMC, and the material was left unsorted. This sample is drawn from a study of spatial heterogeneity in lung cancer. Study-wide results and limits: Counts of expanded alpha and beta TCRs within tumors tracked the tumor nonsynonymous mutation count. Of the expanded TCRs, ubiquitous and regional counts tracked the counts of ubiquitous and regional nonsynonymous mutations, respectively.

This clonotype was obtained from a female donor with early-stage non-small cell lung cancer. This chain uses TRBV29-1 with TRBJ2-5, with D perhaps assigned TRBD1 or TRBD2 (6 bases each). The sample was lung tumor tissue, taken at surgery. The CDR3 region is CSVGEVGGDGTQYF. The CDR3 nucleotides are TGCAGCGTTGGGGAAGTCGGGGGCGACGGGACCCAGTACTTC.